What follows describes a single T cell receptor (beta chain). The data belong to a study of blood T cell repertoires in COVID-19. Across the study: PBMCs, B-cell-depleted T cells, or T cells provided the cDNA or gDNA that made up the material.

Only in-frame clones appear in the TCRdb table, and some are missing; sequencing was by immunoSEQ multiplex PCR. The table lists about 76,000 clones, roughly 84% of them singletons. The clonotype comes from a woman of 80 years or more with active or convalescent COVID-19. Sequencing was performed on peripheral blood.

Here the CDR3 reads CASSMGQRVTQYF. DNA of the CDR3: TGTGCCAGCAGTATGGGACAAAGGGTGACCCAGTACTTC. The gene calls are TRBV12-3 or TRBV12-4 and TRBJ2-5; maybe TRBD1 (6 bases). The CDR3 is 13 amino acids. V lost 5 bases, J lost 7 bases, and 14 bases lay in between.